Following are 27 T cell receptor beta chains from one sample sequenced in a study of cytomegalovirus exposure and HLA in healthy donors. Clones were sequenced by immunoSEQ multiplex PCR, and TCRdb holds only the in-frame ones, with some missing. This table has roughly 140,000 clones, more than 75% appearing once. Sequencing was done on a sample of PBMCs. These receptors came from a man aged 18 to 29 in good health and CMV-seropositive.

This clone was counted once. The chain combines TRBV7-2 with TRBJ2-3; 7 bases agree with TRBD2. The V gene's germline CDR1 is SGHTA and CDR2 FQGNSA. This CDR3 contains 13 residues. V lost 4 bases, J lost 7 bases, and 5 bases stayed unmatched. The CDR3 here is CASSSRTRNTQYF. CDR3 in DNA: TGTGCCAGCAGCTCTCGGACTAGAAATACGCAGTATTTT.

The chain uses TRBV11-3 and TRBJ2-7, with TRBD2 identical over 7 bases. Germline V gives CDR1 SGHNT, CDR2 YENEEA. The CDR3 sequence is 13 residues long. J was trimmed by 3 bases and V by 5 bases; bases with no gene match: 4. CDR3 in amino acids: CASSTGLFYEQYF. The CDR3 DNA follows: TGTGCCAGCAGCACGGGACTATTCTACGAGCAGTACTTC.

This chain uses TRBV6-5 with TRBJ2-2, with D perhaps matching TRBD2 (6 bases). From germline, CDR1 is MNHEY and CDR2 SVGAGI. The CDR3 sequence is 14 residues long. The V gene lost 7 bases and the J gene lost 7 bases, with 16 bases spanning the gap. Here the CDR3 reads CASNRGLQGGELFF. In DNA, the CDR3 is TGTGCCAGCAATAGGGGACTTCAGGGCGGGGAGCTGTTTTTT.

The chain joins TRBV27 to TRBJ2-5, with D tentatively TRBD2 (6 bases). The CDR3 runs to 15 residues. Germline V gene data show CDR1 as MNHEY and CDR2 as SMNVEV (reference sequence). V dropped 7 bases and J dropped 5 bases, with 20 bases sitting between them. The chain's CDR3 is CASTAFGGARETQYF. As DNA, the CDR3 is TGTGCCAGCACCGCCTTTGGAGGGGCGAGGGAGACCCAGTACTTC.

The V call is TRBV6-6, the J call TRBJ1-4; D is uncertain. Germline-derived CDR1 and CDR2 are MNHNY and SVGAGI (reference sequence). The CDR3 has 13 residues. V shed 6 bases and J shed 4 bases, with 9 bases lying between them. CDR3 DNA: TGTGCCAGCAGCCCCGCGGGTAATGAAAAACTGTTTTTT. Its translation: CASSPAGNEKLFF.

V is TRBV2 and J is TRBJ2-5, with 12 nucleotides matching TRBD2. Germline trimming cut 5 bases from V and 3 bases from J; bases unmatched to any gene: 4. CDR1 SNHLY and CDR2 FYNNEI come from the germline V gene. CDR3 size: 15 residues. The CDR3 nucleotides are TGTGCCAGCAGTCTCAGACTAGCGGGAGAAGAGACCCAGTACTTC. This translates into CASSLRLAGEETQYF.

This chain joins TRBV7-6 and TRBJ2-3, with TRBD2 matching over 8 bases. Per the germline V gene, CDR1 is SGHVS and CDR2 is FNYEAQ. After removal of 4 bases from V and 1 base from J, the junction contained 7 bases not matched to a gene. The CDR3 is 16 amino acids. The CDR3 coding sequence is TGTGCCAGCAGCTCCCAAGTGGGACTAGGCACAGATACGCAGTATTTT. Translating it yields CASSSQVGLGTDTQYF. Based on the CDR3 plus reference TRBV7-6 and TRBJ2-3, the full variable domain is GAGVSQSPRYKVTKRGQDVALRCDPISGHVSLYWYRQALGQGPEFLTYFNYEAQQDKSGLPNDRFSAERPEGSISTLTIQRTEQRDSAMYRCASSSQVGLGTDTQYFGPGTRLTVL.

This chain connects TRBV5-4 to TRBJ2-5; 9 nucleotides match TRBD2. The CDR3 is 16 residues long. The V segment lost 3 bases and the J segment 1 base; nucleotides outside the gene matches: 7. Germline V gene lookup returns CDR1 SGHNT and CDR2 YYREEE (reference sequence). CDR3 in amino acids: CASSSIAGEGQETQYF. CDR3 sequence (DNA): TGTGCCAGCAGCTCAATAGCGGGAGAAGGCCAAGAGACCCAGTACTTC.

V gene TRBV18 combines with J gene TRBJ1-5; tentatively, D is TRBD1 (5 bases). Trimming left V 3 bases short and J 6 bases short, with 12 bases between. The CDR3 loop spans 14 amino acids. Germline V gives CDR1 KGHSH, CDR2 LQKENI. CDR3 protein: CASSPAGQGQPQHF. CDR3 DNA: TGTGCCAGCTCACCCGCTGGTCAGGGTCAGCCCCAGCATTTT.

This clone has a single count. The CDR3 DNA follows: TGCGCCAGCAGGCGTTTAGGGGAGGGAGAGACCCAGTACTTC. Protein product: CASRRLGEGETQYF. The rearrangement uses TRBV5-1 and TRBJ2-5; TRBD2 matches 7 bases. Germline V CDR1 and CDR2: SGHRS, YFSETQ. CDR3 size: 14 residues. V dropped 5 bases and J dropped 4; count of bases not matched to a gene: 8.

The chain employs TRBV9 and TRBJ2-7; TRBD1 aligns across 7 bases. J gave up 7 bases and V 4 bases, and 5 bases lay outside the gene matches. The CDR3 totals 12 residues. Germline V gene sequence: CDR1 SGDLS, CDR2 YYNGEE. CDR3 residues: CASSLRQGEQYF. The CDR3 DNA reads TGTGCCAGCAGCTTGAGACAGGGAGAGCAGTACTTC.

This clone showed up just once. The V gene is TRBV6-5, the J gene TRBJ1-1, with 8 bases aligning to TRBD1. V was clipped by 0 bases and J by 0 bases; unmatched bases: 3. CDR3 length: 16 residues. The germline V gene encodes CDR1 MNHEY and CDR2 SVGAGI. CDR3 residues: CASSYSTGAMNTEAFF. CDR3 nucleotides: TGTGCCAGCAGTTACTCGACAGGGGCCATGAACACTGAAGCTTTCTTT.

V gene TRBV5-6 combines with J gene TRBJ1-2, with D possibly TRBD1 on 5 matching bases. The germline V gene has CDR1 SGHDT and CDR2 YYEEEE. Trimming left V 2 bases short and J 5 bases short, with 10 bases between. The CDR3 runs 13 residues. Here the CDR3 DNA reads TGTGCCAGCAGCTTACAGGTGCATTATGGCTACACCTTC. Protein: CASSLQVHYGYTF.

The chain is built from TRBV2 and TRBJ2-5; D gene uncertain. Per the germline V gene, CDR1 is SNHLY and CDR2 is FYNNEI. CDR3 size: 12 residues. V was cut by 5 bases and J by 6 bases, with 10 bases left in between. The DNA of the CDR3 is TGTGCCAGCAGTTTGGGCATACAGACCCAGTACTTC. Its translation is CASSLGIQTQYF.

The gene calls are TRBV28 and TRBJ1-2; 9 positions match TRBD1. Losses at the gene ends were 5 bases for V and 8 bases for J; bases not matched to a gene: 3. CDR3 length: 12 residues. Germline-derived CDR1 and CDR2 are MDHEN and SYDVKM. The DNA for the CDR3 is TGTGCCAGCAGTCCGGACAGGGGCGGCTACACCTTC. Translated: CASSPDRGGYTF.

J is TRBJ2-7 and V is TRBV6-1, with 9 bases matching TRBD1. In germline, CDR1 is MNHNS, CDR2 SASEGT. The ends lost 3 bases at V and 3 bases at J; junction bases unmatched: 6. The CDR3 totals 15 residues. CDR3: CASSELDRGVYEQYF. Written as DNA, the CDR3 is TGTGCCAGCAGTGAGTTGGACAGGGGAGTCTACGAGCAGTACTTC.

The rearrangement links TRBV21-1 to TRBJ2-7; no DNA check was done on the table's D call, TRBD1. TRBV21-1 is recorded as a pseudogene. This CDR3 contains 14 residues. Here the CDR3 reads CASSKVGRVYEQYF. The CDR3 coding sequence is TGTGCCAGCAGCAAAGTTGGCAGGGTATACGAGCAGTACTTC.

V usage is TRBV5-1 and J usage is TRBJ1-1, with D hard to call. CDR1 SGHRS and CDR2 YFSETQ come from the germline V gene. The length of the CDR3 is 15 residues. V was shortened by 5 bases and J by 3 bases, with 17 bases between the two germline ends. CDR3 loop: CASRTTRGGDTEAFF. CDR3 DNA sequence: TGCGCCAGCAGGACAACCCGGGGAGGTGACACTGAAGCTTTCTTT.

J is TRBJ1-2 and V is TRBV27; TRBD1 agrees at 7 bases. CDR1 and CDR2 from the germline V gene are MNHEY and SMNVEV (reference sequence). J lost 7 bases, V lost 4 bases, and 9 bases had no gene match. CDR3 length: 14 amino acids. The CDR3 is CASSYEGAESGYTF. The DNA for the CDR3 is TGTGCCAGCAGTTATGAGGGGGCGGAGAGTGGCTACACCTTC.

The chain combines TRBV9 with TRBJ2-7; 11 bases are a match to TRBD1. V shed 7 bases, J shed 7 bases, and the junction held 4 bases outside the gene matches. CDR3 length equals 12 residues. Germline V lookup: CDR1 SGDLS, CDR2 YYNGEE. For the CDR3, the DNA is TGTGCCAGCGCAAGGGACAGGGGGGAGCAGTACTTC. It encodes CASARDRGEQYF.

V and J are TRBV28 and TRBJ2-7; tentatively, D is TRBD1 (5 bases). Germline V gene sequence: CDR1 MDHEN, CDR2 SYDVKM. The CDR3 spans 11 residues. Between the trimmed V and J ends, which lost 9 bases and 3 bases, there was a span of 9 bases. The CDR3, as DNA: TGTGCCAGTACCGACAGCTACGAGCAGTACTTC. Translated: CASTDSYEQYF.

V usage is TRBV18 and J usage is TRBJ2-5, with TRBD1 as a possible D gene (6 bases). The V end lost 4 bases, the J end lost 5 bases, and 14 bases lay between the germline ends. The CDR3 contains 14 residues. The germline CDR1 and CDR2 sequences are KGHSH and LQKENI. The CDR3 nucleotides read TGTGCCAGCTCACTTACAGGGATGGAGGAGACCCAGTACTTC. Amino acid sequence: CASSLTGMEETQYF.

The chain recombines TRBV11-2 with TRBJ2-3, with D perhaps matching TRBD2 (5 bases). The CDR3 is 14 amino acids. Trimming stripped 1 base from V and 6 bases from J, with 11 bases between. Germline V gives CDR1 SGHAT, CDR2 FQNNGV. CDR3 in amino acids: CASSLGGSVDTQYF. The CDR3 DNA sequence: TGTGCCAGCAGCTTAGGAGGGAGCGTGGATACGCAGTATTTT.

J is TRBJ2-2 and V is TRBV7-3, with TRBD2 identical over 7 bases. V dropped 2 bases and J dropped 6; count of bases not matched to a gene: 6. CDR3 length: 15 residues. The germline gives CDR1 SGHTA, CDR2 FQGTGA. CDR3 nucleotides: TGTGCCAGCAGCTTAGCCGGCGGGAGCGCCGGGGAGCTGTTTTTT. Its protein is CASSLAGGSAGELFF. Looking up the rest from reference TRBV7-3 and TRBJ2-2 gives the full variable domain: GAGVSQTPSNKVTEKGKYVELRCDPISGHTALYWYRQSLGQGPEFLIYFQGTGAADDSGLPNDRFFAVRPEGSVSTLKIQRTERGDSAVYLCASSLAGGSAGELFFGEGSRLTVL.

This chain links TRBV12-2 with TRBJ1-1; the table's D call of TRBD1 was not tested on the DNA. TRBV12-2 constitutes a pseudogene. The CDR3 extends over 16 amino acids. The CDR3 DNA reads as TGTGCAAGTCGCTTAGTTCCGGCGACAGGGTCGACTGAAGCTTTCTTT. This gives the protein CASRLVPATGSTEAFF.

The chain recombines TRBV19 with TRBJ2-7; TRBD2 matches 12 bases. Losses at the gene ends were 7 bases for V and 2 bases for J; bases not matched to a gene: 12. This CDR3 is built from 17 residues. Per germline, CDR1 LNHDA and CDR2 SQIVND (reference sequence). The CDR3 sequence: CASKASGGAGTTYEQYF. Here the CDR3 DNA reads TGTGCCAGTAAGGCTAGCGGGGGGGCTGGCACTACCTACGAGCAGTACTTC.

The chain carries TRBV6-5 and TRBJ2-7; no clear D. CDR3 length: 14 amino acids. Germline V gene sequence: CDR1 MNHEY, CDR2 SVGAGI. V was trimmed by 0 bases and J by 2 bases, leaving 8 bases between them. Here the CDR3 DNA reads TGTGCCAGCAGTTACTCGATTGGGCCCTACGAGCAGTACTTC. As protein: CASSYSIGPYEQYF.